This T cell receptor (beta chain) was retrieved from a study of shared clonotypes between healthy human individuals (dated by TCRdb to about 2020). Some background on the complete study: A couple of women and a few men aged 18 to 49 years were included in the cohort. Leukapheresis yielded between about 0.85 and 10 billion PBMCs per donor. The study deeply sequenced blood TCR repertoires of roughly five healthy adults to estimate repertoire size and the extent of clonotype sharing between individuals. For each donor, three plates each were used for CD4 naive and CD4 memory, two plates were used for CD8 naive, and one plate was used for CD8 memory. Libraries were prepared and TCR repertoires were sequenced by different laboratories using diverse techniques, in order to increase sequencing depth and limit assay-specific biases.

TCR CDR3 regions were amplified from genomic DNA by multiplex PCR using the deep immunoSEQ assay. Extracted genomic DNA from each cell subset was spread evenly across all wells of several immunoSEQ 96-well plates, with each plate serving as a replicate. For sorted subsets, approximately 210 ng of genomic DNA, equivalent to 30,000 or so T cell genomes, went into each replicate PCR. Purified libraries were quantified with a Qubit 3.0 fluorometer, sized on a Bioanalyzer 2100, and re-quantified with the KAPA Library Quantification kit. Every immunoSEQ 96-well plate was sequenced on a dedicated single-read 150-cycle Illumina NextSeq 550 flow cell. Concerning the study's data processing: The immunoSEQ output contained only junctional sequences without quality scores, so filtering could not match that applied to full-length reads. To assign V/J genes and CDR3, sequences were annotated against IMGT germline references using PyIR, a Python wrapper for IgBLAST v1.9. Reads were filtered out if the reads had weak V/J assignments (E-value above 1e-6), no CDR3, stop codons, out-of-frame junctions, or ambiguous translated residues. V3J clonotypes were defined by identical inferred V gene, J gene, and CDR3 amino acid sequence. Percentage overlap between repertoires was calculated by dividing the number of shared unique clonotypes by the size of the smaller repertoire. Repertoire richness was assessed with RTK rarefaction, the Chao1 estimator, and Recon v2.1 estimates of unobserved clonotypes. For all TCRbeta clonotypes obtained by the gDNA method from several donors, generation probabilities were computed with OLGA. This immuneACCESS table, as held by TCRdb, lists in-frame sequences with V and J called but not all clones. Of the missing ones, under half trace to an unresolved V gene in checked studies; the others have no known cause. For V, J and clone size, that table is used; D and trimming come from the DNA. The sample contains hundreds of thousands of clones, around 96% of them found a single time. The ten largest clones represent roughly 0.12% of the sample.

On the study overall, not on this receptor specifically: Because the study included a small number of donors, the genetic and exposure-history diversity represented was limited. Pairwise subsampling led to the expectation that sequencing depth would affect the degree of clonotype sharing among donors. Sampling was limited to blood, and TCR repertoires in tissue likely differ from TCR repertoires in blood. Larger estimated clonotype richness was generally found for naive subsets than for memory subsets. Clonotypes shared by all four sorted-subset donors showed higher generation probabilities than non-shared clonotypes. Around 5.4% of naive CD4, 3.5% of naive CD8, around 2.3% of memory CD4, and about 0.4% of memory CD8 clonotypes were shared across four donors. Even with the large sequencing depth, rarefaction of the sorted-subset datasets indicated that sequencing was incomplete.

This clone is a singleton in its sample. Its antigen is unknown. No base-level quality is on record; no much larger clone is a single base apart. Other DNA sequences in this specimen translate into the identical CDR3. CD8 naive samples were obtained by positive selection for CCR7 among CD45RO-negative cells, yielding a CD45RA+CCR7+ population from which TemRA cells were excluded. The donors were healthy, HIV-negative adults with no recently reported acute infections or vaccinations. Every donor was a Caucasian adult living in Nashville, Tennessee, USA. After blood collection by leukapheresis, PBMCs were isolated using Ficoll-Histopaque density gradient centrifugation and then cryopreserved in the vapor phase of liquid nitrogen. Analytical flow cytometry was used to check the purity and quantity of each magnetically sorted T cell population. Genomic DNA was isolated from each sorted fraction and quantified by UV absorbance on a Nanodrop 2000c.

There are 10 amino acids in the CDR3, from cysteine to phenylalanine inclusive. CDR3 DNA only is kept here, 30 bases in frame from base 1. Taken from the germline V gene, the CDR1 and CDR2 loops are MDHEN and SYDVKM. V gives up 3 bases and J gives up 6 bases, and the segment between their germline ends measures 3 bases. This TCR derives from a woman in her 30s in good health. The specimen sequenced was naive CD8+ T cells sorted from blood. Sample cell subset or site, as interpreted from the label and publication: CD45RA+CCR7+. The chain is encoded by TRBV28 joined to TRBJ2-7; there is no confident call for the D gene. Here the CDR3 is given as CASSFTEQYF. The sequence in DNA is TGTGCCAGCAGTTTTACCGAGCAGTACTTC.